These T cell receptor beta chains were read from a single sample in a study of blood T cell repertoires in COVID-19. Clones were read by immunoSEQ multiplex PCR, and TCRdb kept only the in-frame ones, dropping some. The table lists around 250,000 clones, less than 90% of them singletons. Sequencing was performed on peripheral blood. The receptors were gathered from a man between 60 and 70 years old with acute or convalescent COVID-19. Each CDR3 is given with its conserved first and last residue. The D gene is left open where the match is weak. The size field is filled for only some rows; it gives once, few, many or a size class.

size | D | J | V | DNA | CDR3
NA | NA | TRBJ2-1 | TRBV11-2 | TGTGCCAGCAGCCGCTTCGGATCAGGCAATGAGCAGTTCTTC | CASSRFGSGNEQFF
NA | NA | TRBJ2-7 | TRBV11-3 | TGTGCCAGCAGCTCCTCCGGGTACGAGCAGTACTTC | CASSSSGYEQYF
once | NA | TRBJ2-3 | TRBV6-2/TRBV6-3 | TGTGCCAGCAGTTACCAGGATGTTGACACGCAGTATTTT | CASSYQDVDTQYF
NA | TRBD1 | TRBJ1-1 | TRBV28 | TGTGCCAGCAGATTAGGGACAGGGTACGTGAACACTGAAGCTTTCTTT | CASRLGTGYVNTEAFF
NA | TRBD2 | TRBJ2-7 | TRBV7-2 | TGTGCCAGCAGCCTAGGACTAGCGGGAAGAGGGAGCTCCTACGAGCAGTACTTC | CASSLGLAGRGSSYEQYF
few | NA | TRBJ2-7 | TRBV21-1 | TGTGCCAGCAGCAACGGGACAGGGACGAGGGAGCAGTACTTC | CASSNGTGTREQYF
NA | NA | TRBJ2-7 | TRBV14 | TGTGCCAGCAGCCAAGACGGAGGCGGCTACGAGCAGTACTTC | CASSQDGGGYEQYF
NA | NA | TRBJ2-5 | TRBV9 | TGTGCCAGCAGCGATTTGAGGGATCGGGAAGAGACCCAGTACTTC | CASSDLRDREETQYF
NA | TRBD1 | TRBJ1-4 | TRBV28 | TGTGCCAGCAGCCCGACAGGGCAAGCTGAAAAACTGTTTTTT | CASSPTGQAEKLFF
NA | NA | TRBJ1-2 | TRBV11-3 | TGTGCCAGCAGCTTAGTCCAGGGCTCCACTGGCTACACCTTC | CASSLVQGSTGYTF
NA | NA | TRBJ2-7 | TRBV10-3 | TGTGCCATCAGTGAGTCGGACAGATACGAGCAGTACTTC | CAISESDRYEQYF
NA | TRBD2 | TRBJ2-1 | TRBV10-1 | TGCGCCAGCAATAGCGGGAGATCCGATGAGCAGTTCTTC | CASNSGRSDEQFF
NA | TRBD2 | TRBJ2-1 | TRBV27 | TGTGCCAGCAGTCGGTGGCTAGCGGGAGGTTCCTACAATGAGCAGTTCTTC | CASSRWLAGGSYNEQFF
NA | NA | TRBJ2-5 | TRBV13 | TGTGCCAGCAGCTCTGTCCTGGGGGAGGCAGAGACCCAGTACTTC | CASSSVLGEAETQYF
NA | TRBD1 | TRBJ1-2 | TRBV14 | TGTGCCAGCAGCCTTAACGGACAGGCGGATTATGGCTACACCTTC | CASSLNGQADYGYTF
NA | NA | TRBJ1-4 | TRBV4-3 | TGCGCCAGCAGCCAAGATTGGAGGGCGGTGGCTCGGGCGGGGCTGTTTTTT | CASSQDWRAVARAGLFF
NA | TRBD1 | TRBJ1-5 | TRBV28 | TGTGCCAGCAGGACGACAGGGGGAGGCAATCAGCCCCAGCATTTT | CASRTTGGGNQPQHF
once | NA | TRBJ1-2 | TRBV4-2 | TGTGCCAGCAGCCAAGAACAGGGCTATGGCTACACCTTC | CASSQEQGYGYTF
NA | TRBD1 | TRBJ1-1 | TRBV29-1 | TGCAGCGTTGAATCGACAGGGGGCATGAACACTGAAGCTTTCTTT | CSVESTGGMNTEAFF
NA | NA | TRBJ2-1 | TRBV6-2/TRBV6-3 | TGTGCCAGCAGCCGGGGGCTCCATGAGCAGTTCTTC | CASSRGLHEQFF
once | TRBD2 | TRBJ2-3 | TRBV5-1 | TGCGCCAGCAGCACCGGGACTAGCGGGACCACAGATACGCAGTATTTT | CASSTGTSGTTDTQYF
NA | TRBD1 | TRBJ2-7 | TRBV5-1 | TGCGCCAGCACCCGGGACAGCAGCTCCTACGAGCAGTACTTC | CASTRDSSSYEQYF
NA | NA | TRBJ1-5 | TRBV6-5 | TGTGCCAGCAGTTACTCCTCAGGGCAGCCCCAGCATTTT | CASSYSSGQPQHF
NA | NA | TRBJ2-1 | TRBV28 | TGTGCCACTCAGGGGAATGAGCAGTTCTTC | CATQGNEQFF
NA | TRBD2 | TRBJ2-2 | TRBV15 | TGTGCCACCAGCAAGGGACTAGCGGGACCAACCGGGGAGCTGTTTTTT | CATSKGLAGPTGELFF
NA | NA | TRBJ1-1 | TRBV5-6 | TGTGCCAGCAGCTTGGTAATGTCGCGGGGAATGAACACTGAAGCTTTCTTT | CASSLVMSRGMNTEAFF
NA | NA | TRBJ1-2 | TRBV11-3 | TGTGCCAGCAGCTTAGCCCGAGCGGGGGGCGGCTACACCTTC | CASSLARAGGGYTF
NA | TRBD2 | TRBJ2-2 | TRBV24-1 | TGTGCCACCTCTGGGACTAGCGGGATCACCGGGGAGCTGTTTTTT | CATSGTSGITGELFF
NA | TRBD1 | TRBJ2-1 | TRBV11-3 | TGTGCCAGCAGCTTAGGGGGACAGGGAGGAAATGAGCAGTTCTTC | CASSLGGQGGNEQFF
NA | TRBD2 | TRBJ2-1 | TRBV28 | TGTGCCAGCAGGCTAACGGGACTAGGAACCAATGAGCAGTTCTTC | CASRLTGLGTNEQFF
NA | NA | TRBJ2-5 | TRBV25-1 | TGTGCCAGCACCCCCCCCCGGTCGCTAGGGGATCAAGAGACCCAGTACTTC | CASTPPRSLGDQETQYF
NA | NA | TRBJ1-4 | TRBV3-1/TRBV3-2 | TGTGCCAGCAGCCAAGAGGCAGTTAATGAAAAACTGTTTTTT | CASSQEAVNEKLFF
NA | NA | TRBJ2-7 | TRBV6-5 | TGTGCCAGCACCCAAACAGGGTCCCTCTACGAGCAGTACTTC | CASTQTGSLYEQYF
NA | NA | TRBJ2-1 | TRBV24-1 | TGTGCCACCACGGACTTCCGTAATGAGCAGTTCTTC | CATTDFRNEQFF
NA | NA | TRBJ1-4 | TRBV28 | TGTGCCAGCAGTTTAGAGGTTTCGAACGAAAAACTGTTTTTT | CASSLEVSNEKLFF
once | NA | TRBJ2-1 | TRBV7-8 | TGTGCCAGCAGCTTAGTAGGAGGGGCCTACAATGAGCAGTTCTTC | CASSLVGGAYNEQFF
NA | NA | TRBJ1-5 | TRBV18 | TGTGCCAGCTCTTCGATTAATTATAAGGCGCAGGATAGCAATCAGCCCCAGCATTTT | CASSSINYKAQDSNQPQHF
NA | TRBD2 | TRBJ2-1 | TRBV19 | TGTGCCAGTAGTACTAGCGGGAGGGGCGGCAATGAGCAGTTCTTC | CASSTSGRGGNEQFF
NA | NA | TRBJ2-7 | TRBV28 | TGTGCCAGCAGTTTACTCGGGACGGGAGCCGACGAGCAGTACTTC | CASSLLGTGADEQYF
NA | NA | TRBJ2-7 | TRBV20-1 | TGCAGTGCTAGTGCAGCGGGCTACGAGCAGTACTTC | CSASAAGYEQYF
NA | NA | TRBJ1-1 | TRBV7-3 | TGTGCCAGCAGAATCACAGTGAACACTGAAGCTTTCTTT | CASRITVNTEAFF